This T cell receptor beta chain was observed in a study of early T cells in non-severe SARS-CoV-2 infection. This clonotype was counted ten times or more. One entry per CDR3 protein results from TCRdb running MiXCR on the 5' RACE reads. The repertoire consists of around 76,000 distinct CDR3 sequences, with about 10% occurring once and the leading ten covering around 5%. This CDR3 spans 14 amino acids. Trimming took 6 bases from V and 2 from J; bases not matched to a gene: 5. Germline V gene sequence: CDR1 MNHEY, CDR2 SVGEGT. The chain is built from TRBV6-2 or TRBV6-3 and TRBJ2-3, with 7 bases lining up with TRBD2. The sample consisted of whole blood. This sequence was found in an adult who was a healthcare worker with PCR-confirmed SARS-CoV-2 infection or an uninfected control (not recorded which). The CDR3 DNA is TGTGCCAGCAGGCTAGCGGTGCTCACAGATACGCAGTATTTT. It encodes CASRLAVLTDTQYF.